This T cell receptor beta chain was retrieved from a study of cytomegalovirus exposure and HLA in healthy donors. Points from the study as a whole: Reportedly, diagnosis of cytomegalovirus status by the classifier showed high specificity and sensitivity. TRBV6-2, TRBV6-3 and other indistinguishable V segments were excluded. As immune exposure information, only CMV serostatus was available.

On this clone: Its antigen is unidentified.

V lost 3 bases to trimming and J lost 2 bases; unmatched junction nucleotides: 3. The CDR3 covers 15 residues. Germline values: CDR1 SGHVS, CDR2 FNYEAQ. PCR employed 60 Vbeta and 13 Jbeta primers. Profiling relied on immunoSEQ multiplex PCR, and the TCRdb table lists in-frame clones only, not all of them. The sample yields 180,000 or so clones, roughly 79% seen once. The sequence came from a man aged 50 or older in good health and CMV-seropositive. The rearrangement links TRBV7-6 to TRBJ2-3; TRBD2 matches at 9 bases. Material for sequencing was PBMCs. CDR3 residues: CASSFGGGATDTQYF. Here the CDR3 DNA reads TGTGCCAGCAGCTTCGGCGGGGGGGCCACAGATACGCAGTATTTT. Together with reference TRBV7-6 and TRBJ2-3, the CDR3 gives the full variable domain: GAGVSQSPRYKVTKRGQDVALRCDPISGHVSLYWYRQALGQGPEFLTYFNYEAQQDKSGLPNDRFSAERPEGSISTLTIQRTEQRDSAMYRCASSFGGGATDTQYFGPGTRLTVL.